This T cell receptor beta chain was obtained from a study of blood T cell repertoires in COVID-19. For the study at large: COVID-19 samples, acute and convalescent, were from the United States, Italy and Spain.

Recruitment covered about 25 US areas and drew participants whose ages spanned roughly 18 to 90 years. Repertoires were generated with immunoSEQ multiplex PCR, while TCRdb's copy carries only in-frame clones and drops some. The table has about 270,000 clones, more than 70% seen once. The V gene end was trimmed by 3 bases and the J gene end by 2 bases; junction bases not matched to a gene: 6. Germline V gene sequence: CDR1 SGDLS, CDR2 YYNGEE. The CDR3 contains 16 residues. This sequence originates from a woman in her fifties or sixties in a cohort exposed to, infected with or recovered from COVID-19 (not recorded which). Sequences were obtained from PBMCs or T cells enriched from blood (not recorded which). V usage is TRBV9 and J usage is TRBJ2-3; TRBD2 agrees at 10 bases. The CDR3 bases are TGTGCCAGCAGCGCTAGCGGGAGAGCCTCCACAGATACGCAGTATTTT. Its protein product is CASSASGRASTDTQYF.